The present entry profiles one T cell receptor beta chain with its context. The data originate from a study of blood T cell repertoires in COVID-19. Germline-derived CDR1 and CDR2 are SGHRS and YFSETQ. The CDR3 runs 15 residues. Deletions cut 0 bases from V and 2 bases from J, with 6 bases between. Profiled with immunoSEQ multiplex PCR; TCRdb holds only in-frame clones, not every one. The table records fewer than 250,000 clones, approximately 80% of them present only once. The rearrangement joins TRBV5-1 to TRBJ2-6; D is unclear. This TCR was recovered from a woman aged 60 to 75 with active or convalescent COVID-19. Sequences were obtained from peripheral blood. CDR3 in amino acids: CASSLGHTGANVLTF. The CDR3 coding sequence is TGCGCCAGCAGCTTGGGACACACTGGGGCCAACGTCCTGACTTTC.